These 26 T cell receptor beta chains share one sample of origin, sequenced in a study of blood T cell repertoires in COVID-19. Repertoires were generated with immunoSEQ multiplex PCR, while TCRdb's copy carries only in-frame clones and drops some. The sample has approximately 300,000 clones, roughly nine tenths seen once. The sample consisted of peripheral blood. The receptors were gathered from a man aged 18 to 30 who had recovered from COVID-19.

For the CDR3, the DNA is TGTGCCAGCAGCGTAGGGGCTAGCGCTAACACCGGGGAGCTGTTTTTT. Encoded protein: CASSVGASANTGELFF. The V call is TRBV9, the J call TRBJ2-2; D perhaps matches TRBD2 (6 bases). The CDR3 is made up of 16 amino acids. The V end lost 0 bases, the J end lost 2 bases, and 11 bases lay between the germline ends. Germline assignment: CDR1 SGDLS and CDR2 YYNGEE.

The chain combines TRBV5-1 with TRBJ2-5, with TRBD1 matching 8 bases. V dropped 5 bases and J dropped 5; count of bases not matched to a gene: 11. The length of the CDR3 is 15 residues. Germline lookup yields CDR1 SGHRS and CDR2 YFSETQ. Written as DNA, the CDR3 is TGCGCCAGCAGACCCCCGACAGGGGCGGGGGAGACCCAGTACTTC. Translated, it gives CASRPPTGAGETQYF.

V and J are TRBV2 and TRBJ2-7; no definite D call. CDR3 size: 10 residues. Looked up from germline, CDR1 is SNHLY and CDR2 is FYNNEI. V gave up 6 bases and J gave up 4 bases, with 4 bases separating them. The CDR3 nucleotides read TGTGCCAGCAGCGTATACGAGCAGTACTTC. Encoded protein: CASSVYEQYF.

For this clone: This sequence may be a read error, since a much larger clone differs from it by one base. V is TRBV6-5 and J is TRBJ2-7; 10 bases align to TRBD1. The V and J ends lost 5 bases and 3 bases, in that order; junction bases with no gene match: 4. Germline loops: CDR1 MNHEY, CDR2 SVGAGI. The CDR3 is 14 amino acids. CDR3 amino acids: CASSPWTGGYEQYF. DNA of the CDR3: TGTGCCAGCAGTCCCTGGACAGGGGGCTACGAGCAGTACTTC.

This clone was observed once. The chain couples TRBV7-8 to TRBJ2-7; D is perhaps TRBD2 (6 bases). The V end lost 5 bases, the J end lost 4 bases, and 18 bases lay between the germline ends. The CDR3 is 15 amino acids. CDR1 SGHVS and CDR2 FQNEAQ come from the germline V gene. The CDR3 loop reads CASSKLPGTGYEQYF. Here the CDR3 DNA reads TGTGCCAGCAGCAAGCTACCCGGGACTGGATACGAGCAGTACTTC. The entire variable domain, with the rest obtained from reference TRBV7-8 and TRBJ2-7, is as follows: GAGVSQSPRYKVAKRGQDVALRCDPISGHVSLFWYQQALGQGPEFLTYFQNEAQLDKSGLPSDRFFAERPEGSVSTLKIQRTQQEDSAVYLCASSKLPGTGYEQYFGPGTRLTVT.

This clone has just one count. J is TRBJ2-1 and V is TRBV5-1; D unresolved. The V gene lost 2 bases and the J gene lost 5 bases, with 8 bases spanning the gap. Per the germline V gene, CDR1 is SGHRS and CDR2 is YFSETQ. CDR3 length: 13 amino acids. This CDR3 is CASSLTENNEQFF. CDR3 bases: TGCGCCAGCAGCTTAACTGAAAACAATGAGCAGTTCTTC. The full variable domain, its missing parts supplied by reference TRBV5-1 and TRBJ2-1, is KAGVTQTPRYLIKTRGQQVTLSCSPISGHRSVSWYQQTPGQGLQFLFEYFSETQRNKGNFPGRFSGRQFSNSRSEMNVSTLELGDSALYLCASSLTENNEQFFGPGTRLTVL.

The chain combines TRBV27 with TRBJ2-7; a weak D match, TRBD1 (5 bases). The V end lost 5 bases, the J end lost 3 bases, and 14 bases lay between the germline ends. The CDR3 is 14 amino acids. The germline V gene encodes CDR1 MNHEY and CDR2 SMNVEV (reference sequence). The CDR3 is CASSRLQGVYEQYF. Written as DNA, the CDR3 is TGTGCCAGCAGTAGACTGCAGGGTGTCTACGAGCAGTACTTC.

The chain couples TRBV7-3 to TRBJ2-7; D possibly corresponds to TRBD1 (5 bases). This CDR3 spans 14 amino acids. Germline V gives CDR1 SGHTA, CDR2 FQGTGA. Between the trimmed V and J ends, which lost 5 bases and 3 bases, there was a span of 14 bases. The CDR3 sequence is CASSAQGWSYEQYF. The CDR3 bases are TGTGCCAGCAGCGCCCAGGGTTGGAGCTACGAGCAGTACTTC.

Only one count was recorded for this clone. The chain links TRBV15 to TRBJ2-5; 8 bases align to TRBD1. This CDR3 comprises 16 residues. With 5 bases clipped from V and 3 bases from J, the junction kept 11 bases outside the gene matches. CDR1 LNHNV and CDR2 YYDKDF come from the germline V gene (reference sequence). The CDR3 sequence: CATSSRPQTGEETQYF. CDR3 in DNA: TGTGCCACCAGCTCGCGGCCTCAGACAGGGGAAGAGACCCAGTACTTC.

V usage is TRBV28 and J usage is TRBJ2-1; D might be TRBD1 (6 bases). Germline CDR1 is MDHEN and CDR2 is SYDVKM. The CDR3 has 13 residues. The V end lost 6 bases, the J end lost 5 bases, and 11 bases lay between the germline ends. The CDR3 here is CASRGAGDNEQFF. The CDR3 DNA sequence: TGTGCCAGCAGGGGGGCGGGCGACAATGAGCAGTTCTTC.

The chain joins TRBV5-3 to TRBJ1-6; 11 nucleotides match TRBD1. TRBV5-3 is noted as an ORF with a role that remains uncertain. The CDR3 sequence is 15 residues long. The trim removed 4 bases at V and 9 bases at J, leaving 6 bases unmatched. CDR3 DNA sequence: TGTGCCAGAAGCGGCGGACAGGGGGCTTGTTCACCCCTCCACTTT. This sequence encodes CARSGGQGACSPLHF.

The rearrangement links TRBV11-2 to TRBJ2-7, with D uncertain. Germline-derived CDR1 and CDR2 are SGHAT and FQNNGV. Trimming took off 0 bases at V and 6 bases at J, with 9 bases between the two ends. The CDR3 loop spans 13 amino acids. The CDR3: CASSLDIRGEQYF. DNA for the CDR3: TGTGCCAGCAGCTTAGATATCCGCGGCGAGCAGTACTTC.

This chain joins TRBV7-9 and TRBJ1-2, with 12 bases that match TRBD1. After removal of 5 bases from V and 7 bases from J, the junction contained 5 bases not matched to a gene. The CDR3 covers 14 residues. Germline-derived CDR1 and CDR2 are SEHNR and FQNEAQ (reference sequence). The CDR3 is CASSPGQGAFGYTF. The CDR3, as DNA: TGTGCCAGCAGCCCGGGACAGGGGGCATTTGGCTACACCTTC.

The chain employs TRBV7-2 and TRBJ1-4; no firm D call. V was shortened by 4 bases and J by 4 bases, with 7 bases between the two germline ends. Per the germline V gene, CDR1 is SGHTA and CDR2 is FQGNSA. The CDR3 length is 13 residues. The CDR3 protein is CASSSQFNEKLFF. The CDR3, as DNA: TGTGCCAGCAGCTCCCAGTTTAATGAAAAACTGTTTTTT.

The chain couples TRBV18 to TRBJ2-1; 13 bases are shared with TRBD2. In germline, CDR1 is KGHSH, CDR2 LQKENI. The CDR3 loop spans 16 amino acids. Losses at the gene ends were 4 bases for V and 3 bases for J; bases not matched to a gene: 3. The CDR3 sequence: CASSQLAGGGYNEQFF. CDR3 DNA: TGTGCCAGCTCACAACTAGCGGGAGGGGGCTACAATGAGCAGTTCTTC.

V usage is TRBV6-6 and J usage is TRBJ1-1, with 12 bases aligning to TRBD1. The CDR3 totals 15 residues. The V and J ends lost 5 bases and 11 bases, in that order; junction bases with no gene match: 12. CDR1 and CDR2 from the germline V gene are MNHNY and SVGAGI (reference sequence). The CDR3 reads CASSRGTGGLPEAFF. The CDR3 nucleotides are TGTGCCAGCAGTCGGGGGACAGGGGGCTTGCCGGAGGCTTTCTTT.

The chain recombines TRBV19 with TRBJ2-3; 11 bases agree with TRBD2. Germline loops: CDR1 LNHDA, CDR2 SQIVND (reference sequence). V dropped 6 bases and J dropped 0; count of bases not matched to a gene: 8. CDR3 size: 17 residues. CDR3 sequence (DNA): TGTGCCAGTAGCCATGGGTGGACTAGCGGGAGCACAGATACGCAGTATTTT. Translation gives CASSHGWTSGSTDTQYF.

The J gene is TRBJ2-5, the V gene TRBV10-3; perhaps TRBD1 as D (6 bases). This CDR3 has 15 residues. The V and J ends lost 8 bases and 2 bases respectively, with 18 bases between them. Germline CDR1 ENHRY, CDR2 SYGVKD. DNA for the CDR3: TGTGCCATCGGGGACACCGGGTTGCGGCAAGAGACCCAGTACTTC. It yields the protein CAIGDTGLRQETQYF.

The chain combines TRBV6-5 with TRBJ1-1; perhaps TRBD1 as D (5 bases). Germline V gene sequence: CDR1 MNHEY, CDR2 SVGAGI. The V end lost 4 bases, the J end lost 2 bases, and 11 bases lay between the germline ends. The CDR3 has 14 amino acids. The DNA of the CDR3 is TGTGCCAGCAGTTTCGGGACTATCAACACTGAAGCTTTCTTT. The encoded protein is CASSFGTINTEAFF.

This chain links TRBV5-1 with TRBJ2-3, with TRBD2 identical over 13 bases. CDR3 length: 16 residues. In germline, CDR1 is SGHRS, CDR2 YFSETQ. After removal of 4 bases from V and 1 base from J, the junction contained 3 bases not matched to a gene. CDR3 region: CASSRGLAGGTDTQYF. The CDR3 nucleotides read TGCGCCAGCAGCCGAGGACTAGCGGGAGGCACAGATACGCAGTATTTT.

The genes are TRBV3-1 (or the pseudogene TRBV3-2) and TRBJ2-1, with 10 nucleotides matching TRBD1. This CDR3 is 18 amino acids long. Germline V gene data show CDR1 as LGHDT and CDR2 as YNNKEL (reference sequence). The J segment lost 2 bases and the V segment lost 4 bases, leaving 11 bases of the junction unmatched. CDR3 bases: TGTGCCAGCAGCCCAACTTTCGGACAGGGGGGAACCTACAATGAGCAGTTCTTC. Translated: CASSPTFGQGGTYNEQFF.

This chain links TRBV7-2 with TRBJ2-7; the match to TRBD1 covers 8 bases. V was clipped by 5 bases and J by 4 bases; unmatched bases: 7. The CDR3 is 14 amino acids. In germline, CDR1 is SGHTA, CDR2 FQGNSA. CDR3 in amino acids: CASSLQDRDYEQYF. The CDR3, as DNA: TGTGCCAGCAGCCTTCAGGACAGGGATTACGAGCAGTACTTC. The full variable domain, its missing parts supplied by reference TRBV7-2 and TRBJ2-7, is GAGVSQSPSNKVTEKGKDVELRCDPISGHTALYWYRQSLGQGLEFLIYFQGNSAPDKSGLPSDRFSAERTGGSVSTLTIQRTQQEDSAVYLCASSLQDRDYEQYFGPGTRLTVT.

This clone was recorded only once. The chain recombines TRBV6-2 or TRBV6-3 with TRBJ2-2; TRBD2 matches at 9 bases. Germline-derived CDR1 and CDR2 are MNHEY and SVGEGT. This CDR3 has 15 amino acids. J gave up 6 bases and V 2 bases, and 4 bases lay outside the gene matches. The CDR3 loop reads CASSYRRGGSGELFF. CDR3 nucleotides: TGTGCCAGCAGTTACCGGCGGGGGGGCTCCGGGGAGCTGTTTTTT.

The rearrangement joins TRBV27 to TRBJ2-3; 13 positions agree with TRBD2. J lost 6 bases, V lost 0 bases, and 3 bases had no gene match. The CDR3 sequence is 16 residues long. Germline loops: CDR1 MNHEY, CDR2 SMNVEV (reference sequence). CDR3 DNA sequence: TGTGCCAGCAGTTTATCCGGGACTAGCGGGGCGGATACGCAGTATTTT. Translated, it gives CASSLSGTSGADTQYF.

The V and J genes are TRBV27 and TRBJ1-6, with D possibly TRBD1 on 5 matching bases. The CDR3 has 16 amino acids. CDR1 is MNHEY and CDR2 is SMNVEV in the germline V gene (reference sequence). Trimming removed 8 bases at V and 6 bases at J, with 20 bases between. Here the CDR3 reads CASARQGRTTNSPLHF. The CDR3 DNA follows: TGTGCCAGCGCACGTCAGGGACGGACTACTAATTCACCCCTCCACTTT.

J is TRBJ1-5 and V is TRBV6-6, with 8 nucleotides matching TRBD1. This CDR3 spans 13 amino acids. V shed 5 bases and J 7 bases; nucleotides not matched to a gene: 4. CDR1 and CDR2 (germline): MNHNY, SVGAGI (reference sequence). The CDR3, as DNA: TGTGCCAGCAGTGCAGGGGGCGGGCAGCCCCAGCATTTT. Translating gives CASSAGGGQPQHF.